This is a list of T cell receptor beta chains from one sample in a study of T cell repertoires in cytomegalovirus infection. TCRdb re-derived calls from the reads in MiXCR, one entry per CDR3 protein. The sample has some 920,000 distinct CDR3 sequences; approximately 30% are singletons. These receptors' targets are unknown. Sequencing was performed on cultured CD8+ T cells from PBMCs, taken from culture after CMV antigen stimulation. The receptors originated from a human donor in good health (CMV status not recorded). Some clones in this sample may be carry-over from other donors' samples. Both conserved end residues are part of each CDR3. A D gene is named only where the DNA matches it firmly. Not all rows give a size; the values are once, few, many and, for expanded clones, a class.

D gene,V gene,clone size,J gene,CDR3 protein,CDR3 DNA
TRBD1,TRBV2,NA,TRBJ2-7,CASSFLVGTGDSEQYF,TGTGCCAGCAGTTTTCTAGTCGGGACAGGGGATTCCGAGCAGTACTTC
NA,TRBV7-9,NA,TRBJ2-5,CASSPDGFQETQYF,TGTGCCAGCAGCCCTGATGGGTTCCAAGAGACCCAGTACTTC
TRBD2,TRBV28,NA,TRBJ2-1,CASSLWGGGAYNEQFF,TGTGCCAGCAGTCTCTGGGGCGGGGGTGCCTACAATGAGCAGTTCTTC
NA,TRBV11-2,NA,TRBJ1-1,CASSLGGELGARTEAFF,TGTGCCAGCAGCTTAGGTGGGGAGCTGGGGGCGAGGACTGAAGCTTTCTTT
TRBD1,TRBV11-2,NA,TRBJ2-1,CVSSSGTGNANEQFF,TGTGTCAGCAGCTCCGGGACAGGTAATGCTAATGAGCAGTTCTTC
TRBD2,TRBV12-3/TRBV12-4,few,TRBJ2-3,CASTPGGDTQYF,TGTGCCAGCACTCCGGGGGGAGATACGCAGTATTTT
NA,TRBV7-2,many,TRBJ2-1,CASSFQDRRGDEQFF,TGTGCCAGCAGCTTTCAGGACAGGCGGGGGGATGAGCAGTTCTTC
NA,TRBV6-1,NA,TRBJ1-5,CASTAEAASNQPQHF,TGTGCCAGCACCGCTGAGGCGGCTAGCAATCAGCCCCAGCATTTT
NA,TRBV5-6,few,TRBJ2-2,CASSSSTEEAGELFF,TGTGCCAGCAGCTCTTCGACGGAGGAGGCCGGGGAGCTGTTTTTT
NA,TRBV15,NA,TRBJ2-7,CATSPEIQPVAYEQYF,TGTGCCACCAGCCCAGAGATTCAGCCCGTAGCCTACGAGCAGTACTTC
NA,TRBV7-9,few,TRBJ2-3,CASSSKTVSTDTQYF,TGTGCCAGCAGCTCCAAGACAGTAAGCACAGATACGCAGTATTTT
NA,TRBV29-1,few,TRBJ2-2,CSVGGQGGRELFF,TGCAGCGTTGGAGGGCAGGGAGGCCGGGAGCTGTTTTTT
TRBD2,TRBV19,few,TRBJ2-3,CASSIVAGGQLDTQYF,TGTGCCAGTAGTATAGTCGCGGGGGGGCAGTTAGATACGCAGTATTTT
TRBD2,TRBV19,few,TRBJ2-1,CASSIDKRGAAYNEQFF,TGTGCCAGTAGTATAGACAAGCGGGGGGCGGCCTACAATGAGCAGTTCTTC
TRBD2,TRBV20-1,NA,TRBJ2-2,CSASLAGATGELFF,TGCAGTGCTAGTCTAGCGGGGGCCACCGGGGAGCTGTTTTTT
NA,TRBV12-3/TRBV12-4,NA,TRBJ2-6,CASSPTGTGANVLTF,TGTGCCAGCAGCCCGACAGGCACTGGGGCCAACGTCCTGACTTTC
NA,TRBV28,few,TRBJ2-7,CASSPLDSTYEQYF,TGTGCCAGCAGTCCCCTAGACAGTACCTACGAGCAGTACTTC
NA,TRBV7-9,many,TRBJ1-3,CASSHTDRTSGNTIYF,TGTGCCAGCAGCCACACGGACAGAACATCTGGAAACACCATATATTTT
TRBD1,TRBV3-1,NA,TRBJ1-2,CASSHAGQGAALGYGYTF,TGTGCCAGCAGCCACGCCGGACAGGGGGCTGCATTGGGGTATGGCTACACCTTC
NA,TRBV5-4,once,TRBJ2-1,CASIPQGETYNEQFF,TGTGCCAGCATCCCACAAGGGGAGACCTACAATGAGCAGTTCTTC
TRBD1,TRBV29-1,few,TRBJ2-7,CSVAGTGKSYEQYF,TGCAGCGTCGCCGGGACAGGTAAATCCTACGAGCAGTACTTC
NA,TRBV24-1,many,TRBJ2-2,CATSDYSVANTGELFF,TGTGCCACCAGTGATTACAGTGTCGCGAACACCGGGGAGCTGTTTTTT
NA,TRBV4-3,NA,TRBJ1-6,CASSRGSISYNSPLHF,TGCGCCAGCAGCCGGGGCTCAATCTCCTATAATTCACCCCTCCACTTT
NA,TRBV9,NA,TRBJ1-2,CASSVREGGNYGYTF,TGTGCCAGCAGCGTAAGGGAGGGTGGGAACTATGGCTACACCTTC
TRBD1,TRBV10-2,few,TRBJ1-6,CASSAELGGNSPLHF,TGCGCCAGCAGTGCCGAGTTAGGGGGCAATTCACCCCTCCACTTT
TRBD1,TRBV4-1,few,TRBJ2-3,CASSQPTGADTQYF,TGCGCCAGCAGCCAACCGACAGGGGCAGATACGCAGTATTTT
NA,TRBV6-6,few,TRBJ1-5,CASSYASRVPVGQPQHF,TGTGCCAGCAGTTACGCCAGCAGGGTCCCGGTGGGTCAGCCCCAGCATTTT
NA,TRBV5-6,NA,TRBJ2-1,CASSLGRGHEQFF,TGTGCCAGCAGCTTAGGACGGGGCCATGAGCAGTTCTTC
NA,TRBV20-1,few,TRBJ2-5,CSARGPNQETQYF,TGCAGTGCTAGAGGCCCTAACCAAGAGACCCAGTACTTC
TRBD2,TRBV14,few,TRBJ2-7,CASSELPAGDYEQYF,TGTGCCAGCAGCGAGCTCCCCGCGGGGGACTACGAGCAGTACTTC
NA,TRBV27,few,TRBJ2-1,CASSLSNQSRQFF,TGTGCCAGCAGTTTATCAAACCAGTCCCGACAGTTCTTC
NA,TRBV27,NA,TRBJ2-7,CASSLGAGAGEQYF,TGTGCCAGCAGTTTAGGGGCGGGGGCGGGGGAGCAGTACTTC
NA,TRBV28,NA,TRBJ2-1,CASSFTTGANEQFF,TGTGCCAGCAGTTTTACTACCGGGGCCAATGAGCAGTTCTTC
NA,TRBV7-8,NA,TRBJ2-1,CASSPGPGGPSSYNEQFF,TGTGCCAGCAGCCCGGGGCCGGGGGGCCCCAGCTCCTACAATGAGCAGTTCTTC
TRBD1,TRBV6-2/TRBV6-3,NA,TRBJ2-3,CASSYLTGRDTQYF,TGTGCCAGCAGTTATCTGACAGGGCGGGATACGCAGTATTTT
NA,TRBV10-2,NA,TRBJ2-1,CASSEGARDEQFF,TGCGCCAGCAGTGAGGGGGCCCGAGATGAGCAGTTCTTC
TRBD2,TRBV10-3,few,TRBJ2-3,CAISVETSGGADTQYF,TGTGCCATCAGTGTGGAGACTAGCGGGGGGGCAGATACGCAGTATTTT
NA,TRBV7-2,many,TRBJ2-1,CASREGTFIYNEQFF,TGTGCCAGCAGAGAAGGGACTTTTATCTACAATGAGCAGTTCTTC
TRBD1,TRBV20-1,few,TRBJ1-1,CSARDRGTEAFF,TGCAGTGCCAGGGACAGGGGCACTGAAGCTTTCTTT
NA,TRBV7-9,NA,TRBJ2-1,CASSFKRGGLLNEQFF,TGTGCCAGCAGCTTTAAGAGGGGGGGTCTGCTCAATGAGCAGTTCTTC
TRBD2,TRBV7-7,few,TRBJ2-2,CAIGTSGGPFANTGELFF,TGTGCTATAGGGACTAGCGGGGGGCCGTTCGCGAACACCGGGGAGCTGTTTTTT
NA,TRBV7-6,many,TRBJ1-5,CASSLAGNGVDQPQHF,TGTGCCAGCAGCTTAGCAGGGAATGGGGTAGACCAGCCCCAGCATTTT
NA,TRBV19,once,TRBJ1-1,CATTLGAGRNTEAFF,TGTGCCACCACCCTAGGGGCAGGGAGAAACACTGAAGCTTTCTTT
NA,TRBV7-2,many,TRBJ2-6,CASSLEHRTNSGANVLTF,TGTGCCAGCAGCCTGGAGCACAGGACCAACTCTGGGGCCAACGTCCTGACTTTC
NA,TRBV7-8,few,TRBJ2-7,CASTQGGYEQYF,TGTGCCAGCACCCAGGGGGGCTACGAGCAGTACTTC